The 28 T cell receptor beta chains given below trace back to one sample, sequenced in a study of T cell responses to AZD1222 COVID-19 vaccine. The method was immunoSEQ multiplex PCR; TCRdb's version includes in-frame clones alone and lacks a portion of them. The sample yields 89,000 or so clones, about 87% seen once. Sequencing was performed on peripheral blood, taken on day 0 of AZD1222 vaccination. Receptors were obtained from an adult in good health.

V usage is TRBV5-4 and J usage is TRBJ2-2; 7 bases match TRBD1. The V gene end was trimmed by 1 base and the J gene end by 7 bases; junction bases not matched to a gene: 13. This CDR3 contains 17 residues. The germline V gene encodes CDR1 SGHNT and CDR2 YYREEE (reference sequence). In DNA, the CDR3 is TGTGCCAGCAGCTTGTGGGGCAGGGGGATCTACGGCGGGGAGCTGTTTTTT. As protein: CASSLWGRGIYGGELFF.

This chain joins TRBV19 and TRBJ2-2; 8 bases map to TRBD1. The CDR3 loop spans 15 amino acids. With 3 bases clipped from V and 4 bases from J, the junction kept 4 bases outside the gene matches. CDR1 and CDR2 from the germline V gene are LNHDA and SQIVND (reference sequence). The CDR3, as DNA: TGTGCCAGTAGTATCCAGGGGGCAAGCACCGGGGAGCTGTTTTTT. Its translation: CASSIQGASTGELFF.

The table lists this clone with a count of one. The chain recombines TRBV28 with TRBJ2-2; D unresolved. From germline, CDR1 is MDHEN and CDR2 SYDVKM. Trimming pared 7 bases from V and 4 bases from J, leaving 10 bases between. CDR3 length equals 13 residues. CDR3 DNA sequence: TGTGCCAGCAAGACTTCGGCCACCGGGGAGCTGTTTTTT. Its protein product is CASKTSATGELFF. Full variable domain (remainder filled in from reference TRBV28 and TRBJ2-2): DVKVTQSSRYLVKRTGEKVFLECVQDMDHENMFWYRQDPGLGLRLIYFSYDVKMKEKGDIPEGYSVSREKKERFSLILESASTNQTSMYLCASKTSATGELFFGEGSRLTVL.

This chain joins TRBV7-9 and TRBJ1-1, with 8 positions matching TRBD1. The CDR3 extends over 15 amino acids. The trim removed 3 bases at V and 1 base at J, leaving 4 bases unmatched. The germline gives CDR1 SEHNR, CDR2 FQNEAQ (reference sequence). The CDR3 region is CASSFRGQGNTEAFF. The CDR3 coding sequence is TGTGCCAGCAGCTTCAGGGGGCAGGGGAACACTGAAGCTTTCTTT. The variable domain in full, completed from reference TRBV7-9 and TRBJ1-1, reads DTGVSQNPRHKITKRGQNVTFRCDPISEHNRLYWYRQTLGQGPEFLTYFQNEAQLEKSRLLSDRFSAERPKGSFSTLEIQRTEQGDSAMYLCASSFRGQGNTEAFFGQGTRLTVV.

The chain recombines TRBV29-1 with TRBJ1-2; no reliable D call. Germline assignment: CDR1 SQVTM and CDR2 ANQGSEA. Trimming took off 2 bases at V and 4 bases at J, with 11 bases between the two ends. This CDR3 is 13 amino acids long. This CDR3 reads CSVESGPTYGYTF. The CDR3 bases are TGCAGCGTTGAATCAGGCCCTACCTATGGCTACACCTTC.

The J gene is TRBJ1-2, the V gene TRBV14; D remains ambiguous. Trimming took 1 base from V and 4 from J, leaving 7 bases between them. This CDR3 comprises 13 residues. In germline, CDR1 is SGHDN, CDR2 FVKESK. CDR3 protein: CASSQVVLYGYTF. The CDR3 DNA sequence: TGTGCCAGCAGCCAAGTAGTGCTCTATGGCTACACCTTC.

The chain uses TRBV28 and TRBJ2-3; 9 nucleotides match TRBD2. The V segment lost 3 bases and the J segment 2 bases; nucleotides outside the gene matches: 3. This CDR3 region has 15 residues. CDR1 MDHEN and CDR2 SYDVKM come from the germline V gene. The CDR3 spells CASSFLAGPTDTQYF. As DNA, the CDR3 is TGTGCCAGCAGTTTCCTAGCGGGGCCCACAGATACGCAGTATTTT. Variable domain in full (rest from reference TRBV28 and TRBJ2-3): DVKVTQSSRYLVKRTGEKVFLECVQDMDHENMFWYRQDPGLGLRLIYFSYDVKMKEKGDIPEGYSVSREKKERFSLILESASTNQTSMYLCASSFLAGPTDTQYFGPGTRLTVL.

Only one count was recorded for this clone. V and J are TRBV4-1 and TRBJ2-6; tentatively, D is TRBD1 or TRBD2 (5 bases each). V was clipped by 1 base and J by 0 bases, with 13 bases between them. Germline-derived CDR1 and CDR2 are MGHRA and YSYEKL. This CDR3 is 18 amino acids long. CDR3 DNA sequence: TGCGCCAGCAGCCAAGGACTACTCCAGGGCTCTGGGGCCAACGTCCTGACTTTC. Translated, it gives CASSQGLLQGSGANVLTF.

The chain is built from TRBV7-2 and TRBJ2-1; 8 bases map to TRBD2. Unmatched junction bases numbered 4, after V lost 10 bases and J lost 2 bases. CDR1 and CDR2 (germline): SGHTA, FQGNSA. The length of the CDR3 is 13 residues. The CDR3 DNA sequence: TGTGCCACCAGGCGGGAGGCCTACAATGAGCAGTTCTTC. This gives the protein CATRREAYNEQFF.

The chain links TRBV4-1 to TRBJ2-2; 10 positions match TRBD1. This CDR3 comprises 16 residues. Germline CDR1 reads MGHRA; CDR2 reads YSYEKL. Trimming took 4 bases from V and 5 from J; bases not matched to a gene: 7. Here the CDR3 reads CASSLMRTGGTGELFF. Here the CDR3 DNA reads TGCGCCAGCAGCCTTATGAGGACAGGGGGGACCGGGGAGCTGTTTTTT.

The chain carries TRBV28 and TRBJ2-7; D not resolved. Trimming removed 4 bases from V and 1 base from J, with 5 bases in between. The CDR3 is made up of 12 amino acids. Per germline, CDR1 MDHEN and CDR2 SYDVKM. The CDR3 nucleotides are TGTGCCAGCAGTTCCCGATCCTACGAGCAGTACTTC. Translated: CASSSRSYEQYF.

This chain links TRBV6-5 with TRBJ2-3; a possible D gene is TRBD2 (6 bases). The CDR3 contains 13 residues. V was clipped by 6 bases and J by 6 bases, with 13 bases between them. Germline-derived CDR1 and CDR2 are MNHEY and SVGAGI. The CDR3 coding sequence is TGTGCCAGCAGATACACGGGGAGGGATACGCAGTATTTT. It specifies CASRYTGRDTQYF.

This clone came up a few times. The chain uses TRBV6-5 and TRBJ2-3; 7 nucleotides agree with TRBD2. Per the germline V gene, CDR1 is MNHEY and CDR2 is SVGAGI. V shed 9 bases, J shed 2 bases, and the junction held 8 bases outside the gene matches. The CDR3 extends over 14 amino acids. DNA for the CDR3: TGTGCCAGGGGGTCGGGGGGATACACAGATACGCAGTATTTT. This sequence encodes CARGSGGYTDTQYF.

The chain is built from TRBV7-8 and TRBJ1-1, with a weak D call TRBD1 (6 bases). The CDR3 runs to 13 residues. The germline CDR1 and CDR2 sequences are SGHVS and FQNEAQ. Trimming stripped 3 bases from V and 1 base from J, with 6 bases between. As DNA, the CDR3 is TGTGCCAGCAGCTTGGGACAGAACACTGAAGCTTTCTTT. This codes for CASSLGQNTEAFF.

The chain carries TRBV5-1 and TRBJ2-7; D unresolved. Germline CDR1 reads SGHRS; CDR2 reads YFSETQ. The CDR3 runs to 12 residues. Trimming cost V 7 bases and J 1 base, with 9 bases left between them. The CDR3 is CASAGSSYEQYF. The CDR3 DNA reads as TGCGCCAGCGCTGGGTCTTCCTACGAGCAGTACTTC.

The chain employs TRBV13 and TRBJ2-3; 8 nucleotides align to TRBD2. This CDR3 is built from 13 residues. After removal of 5 bases from V and 8 bases from J, the junction contained 6 bases not matched to a gene. CDR1 and CDR2 (germline): PRHDT, FYEKMQ (reference sequence). The CDR3 protein is CASSPRAGVTQYF. CDR3 nucleotide sequence: TGTGCCAGCAGCCCAAGAGCGGGAGTTACGCAGTATTTT.

The chain combines TRBV9 with TRBJ2-7; the D call may be TRBD1 or TRBD2 (5 bases each). Trimming pared 0 bases from V and 2 bases from J, leaving 9 bases between. CDR3 length equals 14 residues. CDR1 and CDR2 from the germline V gene are SGDLS and YYNGEE. CDR3 coding DNA: TGTGCCAGCAGCGTAGGGGGGTGGGCCTACGAGCAGTACTTC. Translation gives CASSVGGWAYEQYF.

This chain links TRBV10-3 with TRBJ1-1, with 7 bases matching TRBD1. The CDR3 is 15 amino acids. Germline assignment: CDR1 ENHRY and CDR2 SYGVKD. With 6 bases clipped from V and 1 base from J, the junction kept 8 bases outside the gene matches. The CDR3 DNA sequence: TGTGCCATCAGCGGGGGAGGGACAGCGAACACTGAAGCTTTCTTT. Amino acid sequence: CAISGGGTANTEAFF.

DNA for the CDR3: TGTGCCAGCAGCCCGGGGCTGTACTACGAGCAGTACTTC. The encoded protein is CASSPGLYYEQYF. The chain has TRBV5-4 and TRBJ2-7; D may match TRBD1 or TRBD2 (5 bases each). The CDR3 totals 13 residues. V dropped 4 bases and J dropped 3 bases, with 11 bases sitting between them. Germline V gives CDR1 SGHNT, CDR2 YYREEE (reference sequence). The full variable domain, in which reference TRBV5-4 and TRBJ2-7 provide the parts outside the CDR3, is ETGVTQSPTHLIKTRGQQVTLRCSSQSGHNTVSWYQQALGQGPQFIFQYYREEENGRGNFPPRFSGLQFPNYSSELNVNALELDDSALYLCASSPGLYYEQYFGPGTRLTVT.

The rearrangement links TRBV6-5 to TRBJ2-7; D is perhaps TRBD2 (6 bases). This CDR3 is 13 amino acids long. Germline CDR1 and CDR2: MNHEY and SVGAGI. The ends were cut back, 5 bases at V and 3 bases at J, with 11 bases in the middle. CDR3 nucleotides: TGTGCCAGCAGTCGGGACTCCATCTACGAGCAGTACTTC. Its protein product is CASSRDSIYEQYF.

The chain joins TRBV5-6 to TRBJ1-3; possibly TRBD1 for D (6 bases). Trimming stripped 4 bases from V and 5 bases from J, with 19 bases between. CDR1 and CDR2 (germline): SGHDT, YYEEEE. The CDR3 consists of 16 residues. The CDR3 reads CASSIRDNRSRNTIYF. DNA of the CDR3: TGTGCCAGCAGCATCCGGGACAACAGAAGCCGAAACACCATATATTTT.

Only a few counts were recorded for this clone. The chain uses TRBV7-9 and TRBJ1-5; D is perhaps TRBD1 (6 bases). This CDR3 is 14 amino acids long. CDR1 and CDR2 from the germline V gene are SEHNR and FQNEAQ (reference sequence). V was trimmed by 4 bases and J by 7 bases, leaving 14 bases between them. The CDR3 loop is CASSSLGGDQPQHF. The CDR3 DNA reads as TGTGCCAGCAGCTCTCTAGGGGGGGACCAGCCCCAGCATTTT. The entire variable domain, with the rest obtained from reference TRBV7-9 and TRBJ1-5, is as follows: DTGVSQNPRHKITKRGQNVTFRCDPISEHNRLYWYRQTLGQGPEFLTYFQNEAQLEKSRLLSDRFSAERPKGSFSTLEIQRTEQGDSAMYLCASSSLGGDQPQHFGDGTRLSIL.

The J gene is TRBJ1-4, the V gene TRBV21-1. TRBV21-1 is a known pseudogene. This CDR3 comprises 11 residues. The CDR3 region is CASSSTGRLFF. The DNA for the CDR3 is TGTGCCAGCAGCAGTACAGGGAGGCTGTTTTTT.

This clone is medium-sized. The chain combines TRBV7-9 with TRBJ2-7; possible D gene TRBD2, 5 bases. V was shortened by 5 bases and J by 4 bases, with 18 bases between the two germline ends. The CDR3 is made up of 15 amino acids. CDR1 is SEHNR, CDR2 FQNEAQ, per germline (reference sequence). CDR3 loop: CASSKTAVGEYEQYF. The CDR3 DNA is TGTGCCAGCAGCAAAACAGCGGTAGGAGAATACGAGCAGTACTTC.

The chain recombines TRBV18 with TRBJ1-2; D gene ambiguous. The V end lost 0 bases, the J end lost 2 bases, and 7 bases lay between the germline ends. The CDR3 totals 14 residues. Germline lookup yields CDR1 KGHSH and CDR2 LQKENI. CDR3 coding DNA: TGTGCCAGCTCACCACCCGTGGGGAACTATGGCTACACCTTC. Protein sequence: CASSPPVGNYGYTF.

The rearrangement joins TRBV9 to TRBJ1-2; 7 bases match TRBD1. J was trimmed by 5 bases and V by 0 bases; bases with no gene match: 7. The CDR3 has 15 amino acids. Germline CDR1 and CDR2: SGDLS and YYNGEE. CDR3 sequence reads: CASSVGGGGGYGYTF. CDR3 nucleotides: TGTGCCAGCAGCGTAGGAGGAGGGGGCGGGTATGGCTACACCTTC.

The chain has TRBV24-1 and TRBJ2-3; D is undetermined. In germline, CDR1 is KGHDR, CDR2 SFDVKD. Trimming cost V 1 base and J 1 base, with 2 bases left between them. The CDR3 covers 13 residues. The CDR3 region has the DNA TGTGCCACCAGTGATTTTGGCACAGATACGCAGTATTTT. Its protein is CATSDFGTDTQYF.

The chain couples TRBV4-1 to TRBJ1-2, with D unresolved. Between the trimmed V and J ends, which lost 1 base and 1 base, there was a span of 10 bases. The CDR3 spans 15 residues. Germline CDR1 reads MGHRA; CDR2 reads YSYEKL. The CDR3 DNA follows: TGCGCCAGCAGCCAAGGTCCAGAAAATAACTATGGCTACACCTTC. This gives the protein CASSQGPENNYGYTF.